Listed here is a single T cell receptor beta chain. The data belong to a study of T cell changes during pregnancy in multiple sclerosis. The germline V gene has CDR1 MNHNS and CDR2 SASEGT. Trimming removed 3 bases from V and 6 bases from J, with 11 bases in between. The CDR3 extends over 13 amino acids. Some clones are missing from TCRdb's copy, which holds only in-frame ones; the method was immunoSEQ multiplex PCR. Here the sample spans 50,000 to 75,000 clones, 90% to 95% being singletons. The sequencing used peripheral blood, collected in the third trimester of pregnancy. The chain combines TRBV6-1 with TRBJ2-5, with D possibly TRBD1 on 5 matching bases. The sequence was obtained from a female donor in good health, enrolled as a control in a pregnancy study. The CDR3 sequence is CASSDWGFQTQYF. The CDR3 DNA follows: TGTGCCAGCAGTGATTGGGGCTTCCAGACCCAGTACTTC.